These 10 T cell receptor beta chains share one sample of origin, sequenced in a study of CD8 T cells in Susac syndrome (dated by TCRdb to between 2019 and 2020). Libraries were constructed by the immunoSEQ multiplex PCR assay. RNA was extracted using the RNeasy kit, and about 0.45 to 1 ug of the RNA was reverse transcribed with random hexamers. In-frame beta chains were kept once TCRdb had trimmed the public reads at Q25 with fastp and called clones with MiXCR. When rows share a CDR3 protein, they turn into one entry using the most common DNA and genes. The sample records about 150,000 distinct CDR3 sequences, roughly 95% of which are singletons. Of the sample, roughly 0.16% falls within the top ten clones. Sequencing used CD4+ T cells from PBMCs. The receptors shown here come from a human donor with Susac syndrome.

The CDR3 nucleotides read TGCAGTGCTAGAGGGCCGGGACAGCTAGCCTACGAGCAGTACTTC. This encodes CSARGPGQLAYEQYF. This rearrangement joins TRBV20-1 to TRBJ2-7, with 7 bases that match TRBD1. This CDR3 comprises 15 residues. V dropped 1 base and J dropped 2; count of bases not matched to a gene: 8. Germline lookup yields CDR1 DFQATT and CDR2 SNEGSKA (reference sequence).

The chain is built from TRBV9 and TRBJ1-2, with no clear D. Germline CDR1 and CDR2: SGDLS and YYNGEE. The length of the CDR3 is 17 residues. Trimming removed 4 bases at V and 5 bases at J, with 24 bases between. In DNA form, the CDR3 reads TGTGCCAGCAGCCCCGACCCCCGAGGGTTCGAGGAGTATGGCTACACCTTC. Its translation: CASSPDPRGFEEYGYTF.

The CDR3 protein is CASSQDLGLEAFF. The CDR3 DNA reads as TGTGCCAGCAGCCAAGATCTTGGGTTGGAAGCTTTCTTT. The rearrangement links TRBV14 to TRBJ1-1; no clear D. CDR1 and CDR2 (germline): SGHDN, FVKESK. The CDR3 is 13 amino acids. V was clipped by 0 bases and J by 8 bases, with 10 bases between them.

The chain has TRBV20-1 and TRBJ2-3; D might be TRBD1 (5 bases). The ends were cut back, 2 bases at V and 6 bases at J, with 9 bases in the middle. The germline gives CDR1 DFQATT, CDR2 SNEGSKA (reference sequence). The CDR3 contains 12 residues. This chain's CDR3 is CSARQGRDTQYF. The CDR3 DNA sequence: TGCAGTGCTAGACAGGGCCGGGATACGCAGTATTTT.

The chain links TRBV18 to TRBJ2-5, with D hard to call. V lost 5 bases, J lost 1 base, and 5 bases lay in between. CDR3 length equals 12 residues. Germline V gene sequence: CDR1 KGHSH, CDR2 LQKENI. The CDR3 bases are TGTGCCAGCTCAGCCACCCAAGAGACCCAGTACTTC. Residues: CASSATQETQYF.

The chain has TRBV4-2 and TRBJ1-1; TRBD1 might be the D (6 bases). V lost 0 bases and J lost 4, with 12 bases in between. Germline CDR1 reads LGHNA; CDR2 reads YNFKEQ. The CDR3 sequence is 15 residues long. CDR3 bases: TGTGCCAGCAGCCAAGACGGACAGACGCGCACTGAAGCTTTCTTT. Translation gives CASSQDGQTRTEAFF.

The V call is TRBV5-6, the J call TRBJ1-2; a weak D match, TRBD1 (5 bases). The CDR3 has 15 residues. Germline CDR1 reads SGHDT; CDR2 reads YYEEEE. Deletions cut 2 bases from V and 7 bases from J, with 18 bases between. The CDR3 sequence is CASSLELGSGSGYTF. The DNA for the CDR3 is TGTGCCAGCAGCTTAGAACTTGGTTCAGGGTCTGGCTACACCTTC.

The chain couples TRBV6-5 to TRBJ1-2; TRBD1 is a possible D gene (6 bases). V was trimmed by 6 bases and J by 2 bases, leaving 7 bases between them. CDR1 MNHEY and CDR2 SVGAGI come from the germline V gene. The CDR3 runs 12 residues. The CDR3 region is CASRQGNYGYTF. CDR3 nucleotide sequence: TGTGCCAGCAGGCAGGGGAACTATGGCTACACCTTC.

This chain joins TRBV20-1 and TRBJ2-7; 7 bases fit TRBD2. V trimming: 6 bases; J trimming: 2 bases; junction bases outside the gene matches: 7. There are 13 residues in the CDR3. Looked up from germline, CDR1 is DFQATT and CDR2 is SNEGSKA (reference sequence). CDR3 region: CSAEVGGTYEQYF. In nucleotides, the CDR3 is TGCAGTGCGGAGGTCGGGGGGACCTACGAGCAGTACTTC.

The chain links TRBV12-3 or TRBV12-4 to TRBJ2-7, with D possibly being TRBD1 (6 bases). The CDR3 runs 16 residues. V lost 5 bases and J 1 base, leaving 18 bases between the germline ends. This chain's CDR3 is CASSTGFARGSYEQYF. CDR3 DNA: TGTGCCAGCAGTACCGGGTTTGCCAGGGGATCCTACGAGCAGTACTTC.